Presented here are 8 T cell receptor beta chains from one specimen sequenced in a study of blood T cell repertoires in COVID-19. Data came from immunoSEQ multiplex PCR; TCRdb stores just in-frame clones and leaves some out. The sample includes 100,000 to 110,000 clones, about 90% seen only once; the top ten take 5%. The sample consisted of peripheral blood. The receptors derive from a human donor in a cohort sampled during active COVID-19.

This chain uses TRBV6-1 with TRBJ1-1; D is unclear. This CDR3 has 13 amino acids. V was cut by 1 base and J by 3 bases, with 6 bases left in between. Germline values: CDR1 MNHNS, CDR2 SASEGT. CDR3 loop: CASSEVAYTEAFF. The DNA of the CDR3 is TGTGCCAGCAGTGAAGTAGCGTACACTGAAGCTTTCTTT.

This chain links TRBV18 with TRBJ2-4; 9 bases agree with TRBD1. The CDR3 contains 17 residues. V was pared by 4 bases and J by 7 bases, with 14 bases of the junction left unmatched. Germline loops: CDR1 KGHSH, CDR2 LQKENI. In nucleotides, the CDR3 is TGTGCCAGCTCACGCCGGGCGCGAGGACAGGGGTCGAACATTCAGTACTTC. The encoded protein is CASSRRARGQGSNIQYF.

This sequence joins TRBV18 and TRBJ1-3; D unclear. Germline-derived CDR1 and CDR2 are KGHSH and LQKENI. This CDR3 has 17 amino acids. V lost 3 bases and J 0 bases, leaving 15 bases between the germline ends. The CDR3 DNA reads as TGTGCCAGCTCACCCAAGCCGACACCGAGCTCTGGAAACACCATATATTTT. This translates into CASSPKPTPSSGNTIYF.

This clone was detected once. V gene TRBV28 combines with J gene TRBJ2-3, with a possible D match to TRBD1 (5 bases). The CDR3 covers 15 residues. V lost 8 bases and J 6 bases, leaving 21 bases between the germline ends. Looked up from germline, CDR1 is MDHEN and CDR2 is SYDVKM. The CDR3 loop is CASPVVLGRWDTQYF. The CDR3 nucleotides read TGTGCCAGCCCTGTTGTATTGGGGCGATGGGATACGCAGTATTTT.

The CDR3 protein is CASSLAGGRYNEQFF. CDR3 coding DNA: TGTGCCAGCAGCTTAGCGGGGGGGAGGTACAATGAGCAGTTCTTC. V gene TRBV11-2 combines with J gene TRBJ2-1; 8 nucleotides agree with TRBD2. V shed 1 base, J shed 4 bases, and the junction held 3 bases outside the gene matches. There are 15 residues in the CDR3. CDR1 is SGHAT and CDR2 is FQNNGV in the germline V gene.

The chain uses TRBV30 and TRBJ1-5, with a tentative D call TRBD1 (5 bases). The V end lost 5 bases, the J end lost 2 bases, and 10 bases lay between the germline ends. The germline V gene has CDR1 GTSNPN and CDR2 SVGIG (reference sequence). This CDR3 is built from 13 residues. The CDR3 loop reads CAWGIGGNQPQHF. The DNA of the CDR3 is TGTGCCTGGGGGATAGGGGGCAATCAGCCCCAGCATTTT. The full variable domain, completed using reference TRBV30 and TRBJ1-5, is SQTIHQWPATLVQPVGSPLSLECTVEGTSNPNLYWYRQAAGRGLQLLFYSVGIGQISSEVPQNLSASRPQDRQFILSSKKLLLSDSGFYLCAWGIGGNQPQHFGDGTRLSIL.

The J gene is TRBJ2-2, the V gene TRBV7-2; no clear D gene. Per germline, CDR1 SGHTA and CDR2 FQGNSA. CDR3 length: 15 amino acids. V lost 2 bases, J lost 4 bases, and 11 bases lay in between. The CDR3 region is CASSLRGRPTGELFF. CDR3 nucleotides: TGTGCCAGCAGCTTAAGAGGTAGACCCACCGGGGAGCTGTTTTTT. The complete variable domain, with remaining parts taken from reference TRBV7-2 and TRBJ2-2, reads GAGVSQSPSNKVTEKGKDVELRCDPISGHTALYWYRQSLGQGLEFLIYFQGNSAPDKSGLPSDRFSAERTGGSVSTLTIQRTQQEDSAVYLCASSLRGRPTGELFFGEGSRLTVL.

The CDR3 region is CASSLGATSGEEAQFF. The CDR3 nucleotides read TGTGCCAGCAGCTTAGGGGCGACTAGCGGGGAGGAAGCGCAGTTCTTC. This chain connects TRBV11-3 to TRBJ2-1; 11 bases fit TRBD2. Germline V gives CDR1 SGHNT, CDR2 YENEEA. The CDR3 totals 16 residues. Trimming at V came to 1 base and at J to 12 bases, leaving 11 bases not matched to a gene.